The 22 T cell receptor beta chains listed next were all sequenced from one sample in a study of cytomegalovirus exposure and HLA in healthy donors. Amplification used 60 Vbeta primers and 13 Jbeta primers. Clones were read by immunoSEQ multiplex PCR, and TCRdb kept only the in-frame ones, dropping some. Seen here are about 130,000 clones, just under 75% observed once, and the top ten hold 6.6%. The sequenced sample consisted of PBMCs. These receptor sequences come from a man in his forties in good health and CMV-seropositive.

In its sample, this clone was seen once. V gene TRBV30 combines with J gene TRBJ1-6; possible D gene TRBD1, 6 bases. Germline CDR1 is GTSNPN and CDR2 is SVGIG (reference sequence). The CDR3 length is 13 residues. V lost 4 bases and J 6 bases, leaving 10 bases between the germline ends. As DNA, the CDR3 is TGTGCCTGGATTGGGACACCTAATTCACCCCTCCACTTT. Translation: CAWIGTPNSPLHF.

This rearrangement joins TRBV5-1 to TRBJ1-1, with D uncertain. The germline gives CDR1 SGHRS, CDR2 YFSETQ. CDR3 size: 12 residues. V lost 5 bases to trimming and J lost 1 base, with 6 bases between them. The CDR3 coding sequence is TGCGCCAGCAGATTACAGAACACTGAAGCTTTCTTT. Translating gives CASRLQNTEAFF.

This chain connects TRBV7-2 to TRBJ2-7; TRBD1 matches at 9 bases. CDR1 and CDR2 from the germline V gene are SGHTA and FQGNSA. The CDR3 consists of 13 residues. V lost 4 bases and J lost 4; bases outside the gene matches: 2. CDR3 region: CASSYDRGYEQYF. For the CDR3, the DNA is TGTGCCAGCAGCTATGACAGGGGGTACGAGCAGTACTTC. Combining the CDR3 with reference TRBV7-2 and TRBJ2-7 gives the whole variable domain GAGVSQSPSNKVTEKGKDVELRCDPISGHTALYWYRQSLGQGLEFLIYFQGNSAPDKSGLPSDRFSAERTGGSVSTLTIQRTQQEDSAVYLCASSYDRGYEQYFGPGTRLTVT.

This chain connects TRBV19 to TRBJ2-1; 10 bases agree with TRBD1. Trimming took 1 base from V and 2 from J; bases not matched to a gene: 2. The CDR3 sequence is 16 residues long. Looked up from germline, CDR1 is LNHDA and CDR2 is SQIVND (reference sequence). DNA of the CDR3: TGTGCCAGTAGTATAGCCGGGACAGGGGCCTACAATGAGCAGTTCTTC. It yields the protein CASSIAGTGAYNEQFF. The full variable domain, in which reference TRBV19 and TRBJ2-1 provide the parts outside the CDR3, is DGGITQSPKYLFRKEGQNVTLSCEQNLNHDAMYWYRQDPGQGLRLIYYSQIVNDFQKGDIAEGYSVSREKKESFPLTVTSAQKNPTAFYLCASSIAGTGAYNEQFFGPGTRLTVL.

This clone was counted once. This rearrangement joins TRBV15 to TRBJ2-7; D might be TRBD2 (6 bases). CDR1 and CDR2 (germline): LNHNV, YYDKDF (reference sequence). The CDR3 runs 15 residues. V was shortened by 0 bases and J by 3 bases, with 12 bases between the two germline ends. The CDR3 DNA reads as TGTGCCACCAGCAGAGAGTCAGGGAGGTTCTACGAGCAGTACTTC. Its protein is CATSRESGRFYEQYF. Looking up the rest from reference TRBV15 and TRBJ2-7 gives the full variable domain: DAMVIQNPRYQVTQFGKPVTLSCSQTLNHNVMYWYQQKSSQAPKLLFHYYDKDFNNEADTPDNFQSRRPNTSFCFLDIRSPGLGDTAMYLCATSRESGRFYEQYFGPGTRLTVT.

The chain recombines TRBV2 with TRBJ1-1; D remains unclear. The ends were cut back, 4 bases at V and 0 bases at J, with 9 bases in the middle. The length of the CDR3 is 14 residues. CDR1 is SNHLY, CDR2 FYNNEI, per germline. The CDR3 sequence is CASSGEVMNTEAFF. Here the CDR3 DNA reads TGTGCCAGCAGTGGGGAGGTTATGAACACTGAAGCTTTCTTT.

Points on this clone: The same CDR3 is also encoded by other DNA sequences in this sample. The genes are TRBV19 and TRBJ1-2, with TRBD1 identical over 7 bases. The germline gives CDR1 LNHDA, CDR2 SQIVND (reference sequence). V dropped 6 bases and J dropped 3; count of bases not matched to a gene: 4. The CDR3 extends over 13 amino acids. CDR3 bases: TGTGCCAGTAGCCCCGACAGGGACTATGGCTACACCTTC. Its protein is CASSPDRDYGYTF.

V and J are TRBV29-1 and TRBJ2-5; 7 bases align to TRBD2. The CDR3 is 19 residues long. The V segment lost 1 base and the J segment 4 bases; nucleotides outside the gene matches: 21. Germline V CDR1 and CDR2: SQVTM, ANQGSEA. CDR3 residues: CSVEAPWEPGLGFLETQYF. The CDR3 DNA follows: TGCAGCGTTGAAGCCCCCTGGGAACCAGGACTAGGTTTTCTAGAGACCCAGTACTTC.

The chain links TRBV29-1 to TRBJ2-1, with 8 positions matching TRBD2. Germline assignment: CDR1 SQVTM and CDR2 ANQGSEA. Trimming removed 4 bases from V and 9 bases from J; junction bases left unmatched: 11. The CDR3 sequence is 14 residues long. CDR3 nucleotides: TGCAGCGTTGCAACTCCGGGAGGGCCAGGTGAGCAGTTCTTC. Translated: CSVATPGGPGEQFF.

The chain combines TRBV5-1 with TRBJ2-7; tentatively, D is TRBD1 (6 bases). Trimming pared 4 bases from V and 3 bases from J, leaving 11 bases between. Germline V gene lookup returns CDR1 SGHRS and CDR2 YFSETQ. The CDR3 is made up of 13 amino acids. The CDR3 coding sequence is TGCGCCAGCAGCCACACAGGGAACTACGAGCAGTACTTC. It yields the protein CASSHTGNYEQYF.

This clone was detected once. J is TRBJ2-2 and V is TRBV5-6; 9 bases align to TRBD1. Germline V CDR1 and CDR2: SGHDT, YYEEEE. The CDR3 is made up of 15 amino acids. V was clipped by 4 bases and J by 6 bases; unmatched bases: 7. The CDR3 region is CASSAGTGRSGELFF. The CDR3 DNA follows: TGTGCCAGCAGCGCGGGGACAGGGAGGTCCGGGGAGCTGTTTTTT.

V usage is TRBV9 and J usage is TRBJ2-7, with D possibly being TRBD2 (6 bases). Trimming took 4 bases from V and 4 from J, leaving 18 bases between them. Germline V lookup: CDR1 SGDLS, CDR2 YYNGEE. The CDR3 is made up of 15 amino acids. CDR3 bases: TGTGCCAGCAGCCCAGCTCCCGGCGGGATGTACGAGCAGTACTTC. Translated, it gives CASSPAPGGMYEQYF.

This clone has just one count. The chain has TRBV27 and TRBJ2-1, with D possibly being TRBD2 (6 bases). V lost 6 bases to trimming and J lost 4 bases, with 13 bases between them. The CDR3 is 14 residues long. Germline CDR1 MNHEY, CDR2 SMNVEV (reference sequence). Here the CDR3 reads CASSPRREYNEQFF. The DNA for the CDR3 is TGTGCCAGCAGCCCAAGGAGGGAATACAATGAGCAGTTCTTC.

The V and J genes are TRBV2 and TRBJ1-5, with 10 bases fitting TRBD1. Germline V gene lookup returns CDR1 SNHLY and CDR2 FYNNEI. The CDR3 covers 14 residues. After removal of 5 bases from V and 6 bases from J, the junction contained 4 bases not matched to a gene. The CDR3: CASSPGQGIQPQHF. In nucleotides, the CDR3 is TGTGCCAGCAGTCCGGGACAGGGGATTCAGCCCCAGCATTTT.

Points on this clone: This CDR3 is also generated by other DNA sequences in the sample. The gene calls are TRBV7-9 and TRBJ2-7; D is undetermined. V was pared by 3 bases and J by 3 bases, with 3 bases between. Germline lookup yields CDR1 SEHNR and CDR2 FQNEAQ (reference sequence). This CDR3 is 11 amino acids long. For the CDR3, the DNA is TGTGCCAGCAGCTTCAGCTACGAGCAGTACTTC. This codes for CASSFSYEQYF.

This clone was seen only a few times. The chain links TRBV29-1 to TRBJ1-1, with D uncertain. Trimming removed 7 bases from V and 1 base from J, with 10 bases in between. The CDR3 has 12 residues. Germline CDR1 SQVTM, CDR2 ANQGSEA. Here the CDR3 DNA reads TGCAGCGGTAAGAGACAGAACACTGAAGCTTTCTTT. It yields the protein CSGKRQNTEAFF.

The chain is built from TRBV27 and TRBJ1-4, with 9 bases identical to TRBD1. Per the germline V gene, CDR1 is MNHEY and CDR2 is SMNVEV (reference sequence). This CDR3 spans 15 amino acids. The ends lost 6 bases at V and 6 bases at J; junction bases unmatched: 8. CDR3 protein: CASSPRDRVDEKLFF. The CDR3 nucleotides read TGTGCCAGCAGCCCCCGGGACAGGGTTGATGAAAAACTGTTTTTT.

The rearrangement links TRBV7-9 to TRBJ1-3; 9 nucleotides match TRBD1. The J segment lost 0 bases and the V segment lost 10 bases, leaving 7 bases of the junction unmatched. The CDR3 sequence is 15 residues long. Germline V gene data show CDR1 as SEHNR and CDR2 as FQNEAQ (reference sequence). The CDR3 region is CATWTGESSGNTIYF. The CDR3 coding sequence is TGTGCCACCTGGACAGGGGAAAGCTCTGGAAACACCATATATTTT. Full variable domain (rest looked up from reference TRBV7-9 and TRBJ1-3): DTGVSQNPRHKITKRGQNVTFRCDPISEHNRLYWYRQTLGQGPEFLTYFQNEAQLEKSRLLSDRFSAERPKGSFSTLEIQRTEQGDSAMYLCATWTGESSGNTIYFGEGSWLTVV.

The chain is built from TRBV19 and TRBJ2-7; TRBD2 aligns across 7 bases. Germline values: CDR1 LNHDA, CDR2 SQIVND (reference sequence). The junction had 12 bases not matched to a gene; V was cut back by 6 bases and J by 7 bases. This CDR3 spans 14 amino acids. CDR3 protein: CASSREAGLGEQYF. The DNA of the CDR3 is TGTGCCAGTAGCCGGGAGGCCGGGCTGGGGGAGCAGTACTTC.

This chain connects TRBV9 to TRBJ1-3; D is perhaps TRBD1 (5 bases). V was shortened by 3 bases and J by 3 bases, with 13 bases between the two germline ends. Germline V CDR1 and CDR2: SGDLS, YYNGEE. The CDR3 is made up of 15 amino acids. The CDR3 protein is CASSAGTFGGNTIYF. CDR3 bases: TGTGCCAGCAGCGCCGGGACTTTTGGTGGAAACACCATATATTTT.

The gene calls are TRBV6-6 and TRBJ1-2, with TRBD1 as a possible D gene (6 bases). This CDR3 region has 16 residues. The V end was cut by 4 bases, the J end by 4 bases, with 19 bases between. The germline V gene has CDR1 MNHNY and CDR2 SVGAGI (reference sequence). CDR3 residues: CASSSIDISGAYGYTF. The DNA for the CDR3 is TGTGCCAGCAGTTCAATAGACATATCAGGGGCCTATGGCTACACCTTC.

V usage is TRBV7-8 and J usage is TRBJ2-3, with TRBD1 matching over 11 bases. V shed 4 bases and J 3 bases; nucleotides not matched to a gene: 9. This CDR3 region has 17 residues. CDR1 SGHVS and CDR2 FQNEAQ come from the germline V gene. CDR3 sequence reads: CASSYGTGGFGTDTQYF. In DNA form, the CDR3 reads TGTGCCAGCAGCTACGGGACAGGGGGGTTTGGGACAGATACGCAGTATTTT.